The following is a T cell receptor beta chain sequence with its context. Its antigen is unidentified. The entry originates in a study of OX40 agonist ivuxolimab in advanced cancers. The overall study: People in dose escalation had one of these cancers: hepatocellular carcinoma, melanoma, renal cell or head and neck cancer. Findings of the study overall: Relative to CD4+, CD8+ T cells held more expanded clones on average. Partly responding patients at 0.1-3.0 mg/kg showed some of the smallest clonal expansion.

This CDR3 has 16 amino acids. Germline V CDR1 and CDR2: SGHTA, FQGTGA. Losses at the gene ends were 5 bases for V and 0 bases for J; bases not matched to a gene: 4. The table came from immunoSEQ multiplex PCR; TCRdb's copy has only in-frame clones and leaves some out. The top ten clones hold approximately 25% of a sample with 15,000 or so clones, approximately 73% of them seen once. The chain is built from TRBV7-3 and TRBJ2-3, with 11 bases that match TRBD1. This clonotype was sampled from an adult with an advanced solid tumor such as melanoma, head and neck, liver or kidney cancer. The sample was CD4+ or CD8+ T cells sorted from blood, taken in a trial of the OX40 agonist ivuxolimab. CDR3 DNA sequence: TGTGCCAGCAGCGAGGGGACAGGGGGTAGCACAGATACGCAGTATTTT. Its translation is CASSEGTGGSTDTQYF.